The 8 T cell receptor beta chains given below trace back to one sample, sequenced in a study of T cells after yellow fever vaccination. MiXCR, applied by TCRdb to the 5' RACE reads, yields one record per CDR3 protein. The table includes roughly 340,000 distinct CDR3 sequences, about 4% detected once. This material consisted of PBMCs, taken 5 days after the yellow fever booster vaccination. The source is a man between 18 and 29 years old who received the YFV17D yellow fever vaccine.

In its sample, this clonotype was seen many times. The gene calls are TRBV7-2 and TRBJ2-7; D ambiguous. The germline V and J ends were trimmed by 3 bases and 0 bases, with 12 bases remaining between them. Per germline, CDR1 SGHTA and CDR2 FQGNSA. CDR3 size: 15 residues. CDR3 in amino acids: CASSFFSGVSYEQYF. CDR3 DNA: TGTGCCAGCAGCTTTTTTTCCGGCGTCTCCTACGAGCAGTACTTC. The whole variable domain, filled in from reference TRBV7-2 and TRBJ2-7, reads GAGVSQSPSNKVTEKGKDVELRCDPISGHTALYWYRQSLGQGLEFLIYFQGNSAPDKSGLPSDRFSAERTGGSVSTLTIQRTQQEDSAVYLCASSFFSGVSYEQYFGPGTRLTVT.

This clonotype was counted between two and nine times. The chain is built from TRBV7-2 and TRBJ2-7; D may match TRBD1 or TRBD2 (5 bases each). V was pared by 5 bases and J by 3 bases, with 20 bases between. This CDR3 is built from 16 residues. The germline V gene encodes CDR1 SGHTA and CDR2 FQGNSA. The CDR3 DNA is TGTGCCAGCAGCCTCCGATACCTCCGGGACCACTACGAGCAGTACTTC. Protein product: CASSLRYLRDHYEQYF.

The rearrangement uses TRBV3-1 and TRBJ2-4; D possibly corresponds to TRBD2 (5 bases). Trimming pared 4 bases from V and 10 bases from J, leaving 14 bases between. The CDR3 is 13 residues long. CDR1 is LGHDT, CDR2 YNNKEL, per germline (reference sequence). This CDR3 is CASSPGEMRIQYF. DNA of the CDR3: TGTGCCAGCAGCCCCGGGGAGATGAGGATTCAGTACTTC.

This clonotype was counted between two and nine times. The CDR3 coding sequence is TGTGCCAGCAGCGTAGGGTCACTGGGGCCGGCGGGGGAGACCCAGTACTTC. Amino acids: CASSVGSLGPAGETQYF. The gene calls are TRBV9 and TRBJ2-5; the D gene is possibly TRBD2 (6 bases). Germline V CDR1 and CDR2: SGDLS, YYNGEE. The length of the CDR3 is 17 residues. Trimming pared 0 bases from V and 5 bases from J, leaving 20 bases between.

J is TRBJ2-3 and V is TRBV5-1; TRBD2 is a possible D gene (6 bases). The CDR3 runs 14 residues. V shed 0 bases and J shed 4 bases, with 9 bases lying between them. The V gene's germline CDR1 is SGHRS and CDR2 YFSETQ. The CDR3 region is CASSLGASADTQYF. CDR3 coding DNA: TGCGCCAGCAGCTTGGGTGCTAGCGCAGATACGCAGTATTTT.

Only a few counts were recorded for this clonotype. The chain is built from TRBV4-3 and TRBJ2-5; 13 positions match TRBD2. V trimming: 1 base; J trimming: 2 bases; junction bases outside the gene matches: 7. Germline CDR1 and CDR2: LGHNA and YSLEER. The CDR3 spans 18 residues. The CDR3 region has the DNA TGCGCCAGCAGCCAAGGCTGGACTAGCGGGGGACAACAAGAGACCCAGTACTTC. Its protein product is CASSQGWTSGGQQETQYF.

The table lists this clonotype with many counts. J is TRBJ2-5 and V is TRBV5-1; D is undetermined. Germline assignment: CDR1 SGHRS and CDR2 YFSETQ. This CDR3 has 15 amino acids. The V gene lost 0 bases and the J gene lost 3 bases, with 12 bases spanning the gap. CDR3 DNA sequence: TGCGCCAGCAGCTTGGCTAGGCGGATCGAAGAGACCCAGTACTTC. This gives the protein CASSLARRIEETQYF.

The sample holds a few counts of this clonotype. This rearrangement joins TRBV10-2 to TRBJ2-5; unclear D gene. V was cut by 2 bases and J by 3 bases, with 7 bases left in between. CDR3 length equals 13 residues. Germline lookup yields CDR1 WSHSY and CDR2 SAAADI. The CDR3 DNA reads TGCGCCAGCAGTGAGGTCTGGGAAGAGACCCAGTACTTC. Protein sequence: CASSEVWEETQYF.